The next 28 T cell receptor beta chains were all read from a single sample in a study of T cells in narcolepsy. The protocol was immunoSEQ multiplex PCR, while the TCRdb copy is restricted to in-frame clones and leaves out a portion. The profile shows roughly 18,000 clones, 65% to 90% of them singletons. The sequenced material came from memory (CD45RA-) CD4+ T cells from blood. The receptors stem from a human donor in good health.

The CDR3 loop reads CASRNRQGGDEKLFF. As DNA, the CDR3 is TGCGCCAGCAGAAACCGACAGGGGGGAGATGAAAAACTGTTTTTT. The genes are TRBV10-2 and TRBJ1-4, with TRBD1 matching 9 bases. Germline trimming cut 6 bases from V and 6 bases from J; bases unmatched to any gene: 8. Germline CDR1 and CDR2: WSHSY and SAAADI. This CDR3 spans 15 amino acids.

The V and J genes are TRBV28 and TRBJ2-2, with D unclear. The V gene's germline CDR1 is MDHEN and CDR2 SYDVKM. V lost 5 bases and J lost 8, with 6 bases in between. The length of the CDR3 is 11 residues. The CDR3 sequence is CASSPQGELFF. The CDR3 nucleotides are TGTGCCAGCAGTCCTCAGGGGGAGCTGTTTTTT.

V is TRBV7-8 and J is TRBJ1-2; 7 bases fit TRBD1. Looked up from germline, CDR1 is SGHVS and CDR2 is FQNEAQ. V shed 5 bases, J shed 2 bases, and the junction held 5 bases outside the gene matches. The CDR3 has 14 residues. CDR3 in DNA: TGTGCCAGCAGCGCAACGGGACAGAACTATGGCTACACCTTC. Its translation: CASSATGQNYGYTF. The full variable domain, in which reference TRBV7-8 and TRBJ1-2 provide the parts outside the CDR3, is GAGVSQSPRYKVAKRGQDVALRCDPISGHVSLFWYQQALGQGPEFLTYFQNEAQLDKSGLPSDRFFAERPEGSVSTLKIQRTQQEDSAVYLCASSATGQNYGYTFGSGTRLTVV.

The chain has TRBV11-2 and TRBJ1-6; D unclear. Germline lookup yields CDR1 SGHAT and CDR2 FQNNGV. Trimming took off 2 bases at V and 6 bases at J, with 11 bases between the two ends. This CDR3 region has 15 residues. The DNA for the CDR3 is TGTGCCAGCAGCTTACGGGTGGGTTCTAATTCACCCCTCCACTTT. Translated, it gives CASSLRVGSNSPLHF.

In its sample, this clone was seen a few times. The CDR3 nucleotides are TGTGCCAGCAGTGAAGCGCGTTACGAGCAGTACTTC. Translating it yields CASSEARYEQYF. The chain uses TRBV6-1 and TRBJ2-7; D unresolved. CDR3 length: 12 amino acids. CDR1 is MNHNS, CDR2 SASEGT, per germline. Trimming cost V 0 bases and J 4 bases, with 4 bases left between them.

The rearrangement uses TRBV28 and TRBJ2-7; 8 bases line up with TRBD1. This CDR3 has 13 amino acids. The germline gives CDR1 MDHEN, CDR2 SYDVKM. With 5 bases clipped from V and 3 bases from J, the junction kept 3 bases outside the gene matches. CDR3 DNA sequence: TGTGCCAGCAGTCGCGGACAGGGCTACGAGCAGTACTTC. Residues: CASSRGQGYEQYF.

A few counts support this clone. The chain couples TRBV7-9 to TRBJ1-1; 8 nucleotides match TRBD1. Germline V gene data show CDR1 as SEHNR and CDR2 as FQNEAQ (reference sequence). The CDR3 sequence is 13 residues long. V lost 7 bases and J lost 9; bases outside the gene matches: 10. CDR3 in amino acids: CASTQGAGVQAFF. In nucleotides, the CDR3 is TGTGCCAGCACCCAGGGGGCTGGGGTACAAGCTTTCTTT.

This sequence joins TRBV19 and TRBJ1-4, with D unclear. From germline, CDR1 is LNHDA and CDR2 SQIVND (reference sequence). The CDR3 consists of 15 residues. V was trimmed by 5 bases and J by 8 bases, leaving 18 bases between them. The CDR3 spells CASSANSIRGEKLFF. The DNA for the CDR3 is TGTGCCAGTAGTGCAAACAGCATCCGAGGAGAAAAACTGTTTTTT.

The chain uses TRBV4-3 and TRBJ2-1, with D unresolved. Germline V gene sequence: CDR1 LGHNA, CDR2 YSLEER. The CDR3 contains 14 residues. The ends were cut back, 0 bases at V and 2 bases at J, with 5 bases in the middle. The CDR3 region is CASSQDRAYNEQFF. CDR3 DNA sequence: TGCGCCAGCAGCCAAGACCGGGCCTACAATGAGCAGTTCTTC.

The rearrangement links TRBV5-4 to TRBJ1-2, with D hard to call. There are 12 residues in the CDR3. The V gene's germline CDR1 is SGHNT and CDR2 YYREEE (reference sequence). The ends were cut back, 1 base at V and 8 bases at J, with 9 bases in the middle. CDR3 sequence (DNA): TGTGCCAGCAGCTTGTCGGCTCTGGGCTACACCTTC. The encoded protein is CASSLSALGYTF.

The chain's CDR3 is CASSPNTGFGTIYF. The CDR3 DNA reads as TGTGCCAGCAGCCCGAACACAGGGTTTGGCACCATATATTTT. The chain employs TRBV9 and TRBJ1-3; a weak D match, TRBD1 (6 bases). The germline V gene encodes CDR1 SGDLS and CDR2 YYNGEE. V gave up 4 bases and J gave up 9 bases, with 17 bases separating them. The CDR3 extends over 14 amino acids.

The chain has TRBV7-9 and TRBJ2-7, with D possibly matching TRBD2 (6 bases). CDR1 is SEHNR and CDR2 is FQNEAQ in the germline V gene (reference sequence). The CDR3 length is 17 residues. The V and J ends lost 4 bases and 0 bases respectively, with 19 bases between them. The CDR3, as DNA: TGTGCCAGCAGCTCACCTAGCCGGGGAGGCCCCTCCTACGAGCAGTACTTC. It encodes CASSSPSRGGPSYEQYF.

The chain carries TRBV5-1 and TRBJ2-5, with 8 bases lining up with TRBD1. V gave up 2 bases and J gave up 5 bases; unmatched junction bases: 5. The germline CDR1 and CDR2 sequences are SGHRS and YFSETQ. This CDR3 contains 14 residues. CDR3 sequence: CASSFGQGLETQYF. DNA for the CDR3: TGCGCCAGCAGCTTCGGACAGGGTCTGGAGACCCAGTACTTC.

The chain combines TRBV6-1 with TRBJ2-5; D is unresolved. The CDR3 sequence is 12 residues long. Germline V gene data show CDR1 as MNHNS and CDR2 as SASEGT. V lost 8 bases, J lost 5 bases, and 12 bases lay in between. CDR3: CASARTGETQYF. CDR3 in DNA: TGTGCCAGCGCCCGGACCGGGGAGACCCAGTACTTC.

The rearrangement uses TRBV14 and TRBJ2-2, with D possibly called TRBD1 or TRBD2 (7 bases each). Germline V lookup: CDR1 SGHDN, CDR2 FVKESK. The CDR3 totals 18 residues. Trimming left V 3 bases short and J 1 base short, with 18 bases between. CDR3 residues: CASSHPRGGRGNTGELFF. The CDR3 coding sequence is TGTGCCAGCAGCCACCCCAGGGGGGGGAGAGGGAACACCGGGGAGCTGTTTTTT.

The chain couples TRBV7-3 to TRBJ2-1; 8 bases map to TRBD1. V lost 5 bases to trimming and J lost 10 bases; unmatched junction nucleotides: 7. Germline CDR1 is SGHTA and CDR2 is FQGTGA. The CDR3 extends over 13 amino acids. CDR3 DNA: TGTGCCAGCAGCGCACCAGGGGGCCGGGAGCAGTTCTTC. Its protein is CASSAPGGREQFF.

V gene TRBV12-5 combines with J gene TRBJ1-2; possible D gene TRBD1, 5 bases. Germline V CDR1 and CDR2: LGHNT, FRNRAP. The CDR3 has 11 amino acids. Trimming removed 5 bases from V and 8 bases from J, with 9 bases in between. CDR3 loop: CASGQGGGYTF. As DNA, the CDR3 is TGTGCTAGTGGTCAGGGAGGCGGCTACACCTTC.

This clone has only a few counts. This sequence joins TRBV10-1 and TRBJ1-5; D is possibly TRBD1 (5 bases). CDR1 is WNHNN and CDR2 is SYGVQD in the germline V gene (reference sequence). This CDR3 is 11 amino acids long. The V and J ends lost 6 bases and 9 bases respectively, with 9 bases between them. The DNA for the CDR3 is TGCGCCAGCAGGGGGCCGTGGCCCCAGCATTTT. This translates into CASRGPWPQHF.

The chain combines TRBV5-4 with TRBJ1-1; D is undetermined. Deletions cut 7 bases from V and 7 bases from J, with 20 bases between. This CDR3 spans 14 amino acids. Germline values: CDR1 SGHNT, CDR2 YYREEE (reference sequence). The CDR3 sequence is CASEPNLVVGEAFF. The DNA for the CDR3 is TGTGCCAGCGAACCTAACCTGGTGGTAGGTGAAGCTTTCTTT.

The chain links TRBV29-1 to TRBJ1-1; D unresolved. With 4 bases removed from V and 4 bases from J, the gap between germline ends came to 10 bases. CDR1 and CDR2 from the germline V gene are SQVTM and ANQGSEA. This CDR3 contains 12 residues. CDR3 DNA sequence: TGCAGCGTTGGGGGATCGCCCACTGAAGCTTTCTTT. Protein sequence: CSVGGSPTEAFF.

J is TRBJ2-3 and V is TRBV6-6, with D tentatively TRBD1 (6 bases). The CDR3 sequence is 14 residues long. V dropped 4 bases and J dropped 1 base, with 9 bases sitting between them. Germline CDR1 reads MNHNY; CDR2 reads SVGAGI (reference sequence). The CDR3: CASSSAGGTDTQYF. In nucleotides, the CDR3 is TGTGCCAGCAGTTCGGCAGGGGGCACAGATACGCAGTATTTT.

The gene calls are TRBV28 and TRBJ1-1, with D possibly being TRBD1 (5 bases). The V gene lost 4 bases and the J gene lost 1 base, with 10 bases spanning the gap. Germline CDR1 and CDR2: MDHEN and SYDVKM. This CDR3 is 14 amino acids long. This CDR3 reads CASSSATGNTEAFF. The CDR3 nucleotides are TGTGCCAGCAGTTCGGCCACAGGGAACACTGAAGCTTTCTTT.

The V and J genes are TRBV11-2 and TRBJ2-5; tentatively, D is TRBD2 (6 bases). V was cut by 0 bases and J by 4 bases, with 15 bases left in between. The CDR3 length is 16 residues. CDR1 is SGHAT, CDR2 FQNNGV, per germline. CDR3 residues: CASSLDPGVVRETQYF. The CDR3, as DNA: TGTGCCAGCAGCTTAGATCCGGGGGTAGTACGAGAGACCCAGTACTTC.

Of note for this clone: This sample includes further DNA sequences coding for the same CDR3. The chain carries TRBV7-8 and TRBJ2-2; 9 bases match TRBD2. The CDR3 sequence is 16 residues long. The V gene end was trimmed by 3 bases and the J gene end by 6 bases; junction bases not matched to a gene: 8. The germline gives CDR1 SGHVS, CDR2 FQNEAQ. Here the CDR3 reads CASSFGRRGGPGELFF. CDR3 nucleotides: TGTGCCAGCAGCTTTGGTCGGCGGGGGGGCCCCGGGGAGCTGTTTTTT.

This chain joins TRBV6-5 and TRBJ2-7; D not certain. CDR1 is MNHEY and CDR2 is SVGAGI in the germline V gene. The CDR3 sequence is 13 residues long. The V end lost 5 bases, the J end lost 0 bases, and 8 bases lay between the germline ends. For the CDR3, the DNA is TGTGCCAGCAGTCTAAACCCCTCCTACGAGCAGTACTTC. Encoded protein: CASSLNPSYEQYF.

The chain has TRBV29-1 and TRBJ2-1; 13 bases agree with TRBD2. Germline V gene data show CDR1 as SQVTM and CDR2 as ANQGSEA. The CDR3 is 15 residues long. J lost 3 bases, V lost 3 bases, and 2 bases had no gene match. Here the CDR3 reads CSVDRTSGSYNEQFF. The DNA of the CDR3 is TGCAGCGTTGATCGGACTAGCGGGAGCTACAATGAGCAGTTCTTC.

The gene calls are TRBV5-1 and TRBJ2-1, with a weak D call TRBD1 (5 bases). Germline-derived CDR1 and CDR2 are SGHRS and YFSETQ. This CDR3 is 14 amino acids long. The ends were cut back, 0 bases at V and 5 bases at J, with 9 bases in the middle. CDR3 DNA sequence: TGCGCCAGCAGCTTGGGACAGCAAAACAATGAGCAGTTCTTC. Translated, it gives CASSLGQQNNEQFF. Looking up the rest from reference TRBV5-1 and TRBJ2-1 gives the full variable domain: KAGVTQTPRYLIKTRGQQVTLSCSPISGHRSVSWYQQTPGQGLQFLFEYFSETQRNKGNFPGRFSGRQFSNSRSEMNVSTLELGDSALYLCASSLGQQNNEQFFGPGTRLTVL.

The rearrangement links TRBV5-4 to TRBJ2-7; a possible D gene is TRBD1 (5 bases). Trimming took off 2 bases at V and 2 bases at J, with 11 bases between the two ends. The CDR3 totals 14 residues. Germline values: CDR1 SGHNT, CDR2 YYREEE (reference sequence). The CDR3 loop reads CASSLRTGAYEQYF. The CDR3 nucleotides are TGTGCCAGCAGCTTACGAACAGGCGCCTACGAGCAGTACTTC.